This TCR beta chain comes out of a study of beta chain features in type 1 diabetes. Study details: The patient and healthy donor groups were comparable for age, gender and cell yields.

Expressed TCRB transcripts were sequenced, since all the RNA that had been isolated was reverse transcribed. The data were produced by immunoSEQ multiplex PCR, yet TCRdb's version contains in-frame clones alone and is incomplete. The repertoire holds some 330,000 clones, with 10% to 15% as singletons. Findings and limits, study-wide: Among all four CD4+ subsets, Type 1 diabetes patients had TCRB CDR3s that were moderately but significantly shorter. The influence of HLA type on TCRB rearrangement stayed undetermined.

This CDR3 contains 14 residues. With 5 bases removed from V and 2 bases from J, the gap between germline ends came to 10 bases. The V gene's germline CDR1 is SGHAT and CDR2 FQNNGV. To note about this clone: The antigen is not known.

Specimen: naive CD4+ T cells from blood. The chain has TRBV11-2 and TRBJ2-1; the D gene is possibly TRBD2 (6 bases). The receptor was derived from a woman aged 18 to 35 with type 1 diabetes. CDR3 protein: CASSAGSTYNEQFF. The DNA for the CDR3 is TGTGCCAGCAGCGCCGGGAGTACCTACAATGAGCAGTTCTTC.